This T cell receptor (beta chain) was sequenced during a study of cytomegalovirus exposure and HLA in healthy donors (dated by TCRdb to the late 2010s). About the full investigation: According to an earlier analysis of 587 of the donors, 150 million to 200 million T cells yielded roughly 100 million unique TCR beta sequences and more than 250 Gb of sequence data. An early release covering around 630 HLA-typed donors comprised approximately 290 gigabases of sequencing data and around 85 million unique TCR sequences. Of the roughly 400 genotyped donors, 70% to 90% were placed in the genetic ancestry cluster associated with self-reported Caucasian donors. The study aimed to test whether signatures of past pathogen exposure could be identified by cataloging public T cell receptors. Using immunosequencing, the study profiled T cell repertoires from about 610 subjects and related those repertoires to cytomegalovirus serostatus. A separate validation cohort of approximately 120 different subjects was used in addition to the roughly 620-subject first cohort. High-throughput TCR immunosequencing, statistical association of individual TCRs with disease status, and machine learning were combined to predict cytomegalovirus infection status. To study patterns of TCR occurrence, a later analysis re-analyzed previously published TCR beta repertoires from 700 or so donors and added high-resolution HLA genotyping. Rather than using new phenotypic data, the later analysis identified candidate immune exposures from TCR beta sequences and from how often those sequences occurred across donors. To decide whether each TCR beta V gene segment behaved as functional or pseudogenic, an earlier analysis of some 540 of the donors relied on high-throughput TCR beta sequencing. Donor age, sex, ethnicity and CMV serostatus were collected together with the repertoire data. In a later genetic analysis, genome-wide SNP genotypes for 398 of the 666 donors were used, and that subset was treated as a discovery cohort. Every discovery cohort repertoire had been produced on one sequencing platform. HLA typing covered class I and class II loci at four-digit resolution. The number of donors typed differed by locus, with 629-630 for A, B, C, DRB1 and DQB1, approximately 500 for DQA1, 606 for DPA1, and some 440 for DPB1. Roughly five DR-DQ haplotypes were handled as single units for association and clustering because linkage in the cohort was strong. Among about 410 genotyped donors of the cohort, an average of around 250,000 unique TCR beta nucleotide sequences was sequenced per donor, of which roughly 17% were non-productive. Summary of the overall study and its limitations: Because counts were too low, about 18 rarely observed V segments, including chromosome 9 orphons, were excluded from the earlier analysis of several hundred of the donors. The authors suggested that the approach could potentially be extended to other disease states and immunological phenotypes. Because HLA typing was unavailable for some donors at each locus, only the typed subset was used in association tests. In a later genetic analysis, fewer N-insertions in productive TCRs were reported among donors in an Asian-associated ancestry cluster than the approximately 630-donor mean. In a later analysis, most CMV-associated TCR beta chains were found to appear HLA-restricted, with HLA associations seemingly driven largely by CMV exposure. In a later analysis, HLA-associated TCR beta chains were found to be more clonally expanded and to have lower generation probabilities than equally common non-associated chains. Across donors, most TCR sequences were observed very rarely, whereas some public TCRs were present in many individuals. The only immune exposure information available for the cohort was CMV serostatus. The cohort was sequenced for TCR beta chains only, and without alpha or paired-chain data the features that could be detected were limited. In vitro tests confirmed that three of the cytomegalovirus-associated TCR beta chains recognize cytomegalovirus antigens. The classifier was reported to diagnose cytomegalovirus status with high specificity and sensitivity in both the original cohort and the validation cohort. At a false discovery rate of 0.05, a later analysis linked under 20,000 TCR beta sequences to specific HLA alleles. Assigning TCR associations to individual alleles was difficult when HLA alleles, especially DR and DQ, strongly co-occurred. Correlated functional status among segregating V segments might reflect linkage disequilibrium, but an unknown experimental factor could not be ruled out. Some IMGT-functional V segments, including TRBV6-2 and TRBV6-3, could not be distinguished by the 87-base-pair reads and were therefore excluded. A further reported finding was that TCR beta sequences accurately predicted the HLA-A and HLA-B alleles for most subjects in the first cohort. A later analysis found that TCR association rates varied across HLA loci, with DRB1 alleles showing the most associated TCRs and HLA-C alleles the fewest. A cluster of highly shared sequence variants was judged likely to be a technical artifact of the sequencing pipeline. A later analysis reported that several top co-occurrence clusters appeared linked to parvovirus B19, influenza, CMV and Epstein-Barr virus. Broadly in line with IMGT annotations, most TCR beta V segments showed up in productive rearrangements about 87% or about 30% of the time in an earlier analysis of 450 to 600 of the donors. The presence/absence analyses assumed that sequencing depth was roughly uniform across donors, and that assumption may not be true. The study gave a list of 150 to 200 TCR beta chains associated with cytomegalovirus. V-gene and J-gene trimming of TCR beta chains was associated with a missense DCLRE1C variant in a later genetic analysis, and the association was replicated in an independent cohort.

Clipping removes 4 bases from V and 0 bases from J, with 6 as the unmatched junction base count. CDR1 and CDR2 are read off the germline V gene (reference sequence) as SGHNT and YYREEE. Taken from cysteine to phenylalanine, the CDR3 has 18 residues. The sequence is cut down to CDR3 DNA, 54 bases in frame from base 1. Libraries were built with the immunoSEQ multiplex PCR assay. For the multiplex PCR, a mixture combining 60 forward primers for TCR Vbeta segments and 13 reverse primers for TCR Jbeta segments was used. The CDR3 region of rearranged TCR beta genes was amplified from genomic DNA by a multiplex PCR assay. On the Illumina HiSeq System, the amplified TCR beta libraries were sequenced as 87-base-pair reads. Per the original workflow: Across the 600 to 700 repertoires, a later analysis counted about 81 million unique TCR beta chains, 9.5 million to 12 million of which were shared by at least two donors. To remove PCR and sequencing errors, raw reads were error-corrected and collapsed into unique sequences using a nearest-neighbor algorithm that merged closely related sequences. To assign V, D and J gene segments, CDR3 sequences were aligned to IMGT reference sequences. For a sequence to be retained, at least a six-nucleotide match to both a V gene segment and a J gene segment was required. Rearrangements were classified as productive when the CDR3 lacked stop codons and remained in frame with V and J, and all other rearrangements were classified as non-productive. CDR3 was defined according to IMGT convention as the region running from the second conserved V-encoded cysteine to the conserved J-encoded phenylalanine. The earlier analysis of around 640 of the donors excluded sequences that lacked an unambiguous match to a single V gene segment. An earlier analysis of several hundred of the donors classified V segments as functional when productive rearrangements were above 56.7% and as segregating when the standard deviation between donors was above 5%. To diagnose cytomegalovirus status from the catalog of TCR beta chain sequences, a statistical classification framework was built. In a later analysis, TCR nucleotide sequences were compared against IMGT/GENE-DB human TR gene sequences so that V and J genes could be assigned. A later analysis assigned CDR3 sequences and most-parsimonious VDJ recombination scenarios with the TCRdist pipeline. In a later analysis, every TCR beta chain was defined by the combination of its CDR3 amino acid sequence and its V-gene family, and reads without a unique V-gene family were dropped. A later analysis removed 500 to 600 highly shared, low-generation-probability nucleotide sequences to deal with suspected cross-contamination and a sequencing artifact. In a later analysis, a clonal expansion index for each public chain was calculated from normalized within-repertoire ranks of inferred template counts. In a later analysis, generation probabilities were computed with a VDJ recombination model fitted to out-of-frame rearrangements, and the resulting probabilities were checked against IGoR. A later analysis scored TCR-TCR, TCR-HLA and TCR-CMV co-occurrence with hypergeometric tests, applying a repertoire-size bias correction to TCR pairs. To estimate false discovery rates, a later analysis permuted the HLA or CMV assignments 20 times. In a later analysis, co-occurring TCRs were grouped with DBSCAN, and TCRdist sequence similarity was added when clustering was performed within HLA-allele-positive subsets. Repertoires with fewer than 30,000 or more than 120,000 public chains were left out of co-occurrence clustering, as were about five repertoires with anomalous nucleotide sharing. TCRdb took over this immuneACCESS table, retaining in-frame rearrangements with V and J assigned. Such tables are incomplete; in checked studies, under half of the missing clones stem from an unresolved V gene, and the remainder is unexplained. That table is the source of V, J and clone size, and D and trimming were worked out from the DNA. This sample lists around 99,000 clones; around 73% were detected once. About 3.5% of the sample lies in the top ten.

The cohort consisted of 650 to 700 healthy bone marrow donors. At the time of sampling, every cohort member was nominally healthy, though immune exposures that went unrecorded were likely present. The donor was CMV seronegative and was included in the group of hundreds of seronegative cohort members. A peripheral blood sample was provided by each donor, and peripheral blood mononuclear cells were used for TCR beta sequencing. Genomic DNA was extracted from the blood cell samples with the Qiagen DNeasy Blood Extraction Kit. Comments on this clone: What this receptor recognizes is not known. No per-base quality is available; no much larger clone lies one base away.

This chain joins TRBV5-4 to TRBJ2-6, with 11 central nucleotides matching TRBD2. The sequence was collected from a man between 35 and 55 years old in good health and CMV-seronegative. Material for sequencing was PBMCs. The CDR3 corresponds to CASSAPSGGHSGANVLTF. The nucleotide sequence reads TGTGCCAGCAGCGCTCCTAGCGGGGGGCACTCTGGGGCCAACGTCCTGACTTTC.